This T cell receptor beta chain derives from a study of PD-1 blockade in classical Hodgkin lymphoma. Study-level information: Patients were given intravenous nivolumab, 3 mg/kg, every 2 weeks. Study-level findings and limits: The diversity seen at baseline in complete responders resembled that of newly diagnosed patients. By C4D1, diversity of CD4+ TCRs had risen significantly, whereas that of CD8+ TCRs had not.

A remark on this clone: Its antigen remains unidentified.

This CDR3 has 15 residues. Trimming cost V 7 bases and J 4 bases; bases outside gene matches: 9. The germline CDR1 and CDR2 sequences are MNHEY and SVGAGI. Profiled with immunoSEQ multiplex PCR; TCRdb holds only in-frame clones, not every one. The table has tens of thousands of clones, about 77% seen once. This sample's time point: cycle 4 day 1 (C4D1), after 5 to 7 weeks of nivolumab. Every patient was affected by relapse after autologous stem cell transplantation, while exposure to brentuximab vedotin was not uniform. The rearrangement uses TRBV6-5 and TRBJ2-2; 7 positions agree with TRBD1. Source: peripheral blood mononuclear cells (PBMCs), taken before the fourth cycle of nivolumab. This clonotype originated in a human donor with classical Hodgkin lymphoma. CDR3 bases: TGTGCCAGCACCCCGACAGGGCCGAGCACCGGGGAGCTGTTTTTT. Residues: CASTPTGPSTGELFF.